The subject of this entry is one TCR beta chain. Its antigen remains unidentified. A read error may produce the germline difference seen at one junction end. This CDR3 region has 13 residues. CDR1 is GTSNPN and CDR2 is SVGIG in the germline V gene (reference sequence). Extraction of RNA together with DNA used about 17-30 mg of unsorted bulk tissue. The cohort consisted of patients whose primary liver carcinoma was surgically resected. The data were taken from a study of tumor-infiltrating lymphocytes in primary liver carcinoma. Findings of the study overall: Significantly greater top-250-clone fractions characterized tumors relative to blood (p = 0.039). Tumor-adjacent and tumor-blood pairs displayed less overlap than did pairs of tumor regions.

From about 530 ng total RNA, TCR beta cDNA was generated with a primer in the constant region. Generation of the TCR beta libraries relied on three nested multiplex PCR rounds using slightly modified ARM-PCR. Use of TRBV1-TRBV30 forward primers with a C-beta reverse primer characterized the first two PCR rounds, which lasted about 10 cycles each. TCRdb itself ran the multiplex PCR reads through MiXCR, one entry per CDR3 protein. The sample holds about 44,000 distinct CDR3 sequences, about 75% seen once. Sequencing used tumor-adjacent normal liver tissue. The sequence derives from a woman aged 25 to 45 with primary liver carcinoma and hepatitis B virus infection. V usage is TRBV30 and J usage is TRBJ2-1; tentative D call: TRBD2 (6 bases). This CDR3 is CVWSGDSFNEQFF. CDR3 sequence (DNA): TGTGTCTGGAGTGGGGACTCCTTCAATGAGCAGTTCTTC.